These T cell receptor beta chains were read from a single sample in a study of CD8+ T cells in alopecia areata. Sequencing used immunoSEQ multiplex PCR; TCRdb keeps in-frame clones, though not all of them. This repertoire shows about 150,000 clones, roughly 50% found once; its top ten account for roughly 6.8%. Sequencing was carried out using CD4+ T cells sorted from blood. These receptors all stem from a human donor with alopecia areata. Both conserved end residues are part of each CDR3. Fields, in order: clone size, J gene, D gene, CDR3 length, V gene, CDR3 DNA, CDR3 protein. The D gene is left open where the match is weak. Clone size is not always given. Where it is, it says once, few, many or a class for expanded clones.

few TRBJ1-3 - 14 TRBV7-8 TGTGCCACACAGAGGGATCTAGCTGGAAACACCATATATTTT CATQRDLAGNTIYF
- TRBJ1-4 - 13 TRBV29-1 TGCAGCGTTTCACCAGGGGCCAGAGAAAAACTGTTTTTT CSVSPGAREKLFF
- TRBJ2-5 - 14 TRBV28 TGTGCCAGCAGCTCCTCAGGTCCCCAAGAGACCCAGTACTTC CASSSSGPQETQYF
- TRBJ1-1 TRBD1 14 TRBV30 TGTGCCTGGAGTTCGGGACAGGGGTACACTGAAGCTTTCTTT CAWSSGQGYTEAFF
- TRBJ2-2 TRBD1 16 TRBV7-2 TGTGCCAGCAGCACCCGGGGACAGTTGAACACCGGGGAGCTGTTTTTT CASSTRGQLNTGELFF
few TRBJ2-5 TRBD2 15 TRBV7-6 TGTGCCAGCAGCTTAGTTGGCGGGAGATATGAGACCCAGTACTTC CASSLVGGRYETQYF
few TRBJ2-5 TRBD2 14 TRBV5-1 TGCGCCAGCAGGGTAGCGGGAGGGCCCGAGACCCAGTACTTC CASRVAGGPETQYF
few TRBJ2-5 TRBD2 17 TRBV2 TGTGCCAGCAGTGGCGGTGGTAGCGGGAGAAGACAAGAGACCCAGTACTTC CASSGGGSGRRQETQYF
few TRBJ1-1 - 16 TRBV7-9 TGTGCCAGCAGCCCCAAGTCCCGAGTGTGGAGCGCTGAAGCTTTCTTT CASSPKSRVWSAEAFF
- TRBJ2-5 - 15 TRBV27 TGTGCCAGCGGCTACCTTAGCGCAACCCCAGAGACCCAGTACTTC CASGYLSATPETQYF